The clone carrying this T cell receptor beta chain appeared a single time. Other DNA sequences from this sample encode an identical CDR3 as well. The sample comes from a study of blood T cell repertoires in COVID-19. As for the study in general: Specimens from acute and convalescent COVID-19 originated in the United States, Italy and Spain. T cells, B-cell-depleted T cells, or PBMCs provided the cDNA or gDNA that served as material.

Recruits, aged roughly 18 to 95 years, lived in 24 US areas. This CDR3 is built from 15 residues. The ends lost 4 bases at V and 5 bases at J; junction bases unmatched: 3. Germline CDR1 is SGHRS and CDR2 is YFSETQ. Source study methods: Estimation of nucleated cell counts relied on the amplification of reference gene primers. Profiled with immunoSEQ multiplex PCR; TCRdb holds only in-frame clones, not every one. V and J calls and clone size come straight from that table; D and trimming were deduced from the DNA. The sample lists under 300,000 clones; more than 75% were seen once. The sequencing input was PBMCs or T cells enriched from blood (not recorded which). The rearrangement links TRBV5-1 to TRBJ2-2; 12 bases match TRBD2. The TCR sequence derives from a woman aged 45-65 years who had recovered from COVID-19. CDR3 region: CASSLGTSGTGELFF. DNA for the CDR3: TGCGCCAGCAGCCTGGGGACTAGCGGGACCGGGGAGCTGTTTTTT.